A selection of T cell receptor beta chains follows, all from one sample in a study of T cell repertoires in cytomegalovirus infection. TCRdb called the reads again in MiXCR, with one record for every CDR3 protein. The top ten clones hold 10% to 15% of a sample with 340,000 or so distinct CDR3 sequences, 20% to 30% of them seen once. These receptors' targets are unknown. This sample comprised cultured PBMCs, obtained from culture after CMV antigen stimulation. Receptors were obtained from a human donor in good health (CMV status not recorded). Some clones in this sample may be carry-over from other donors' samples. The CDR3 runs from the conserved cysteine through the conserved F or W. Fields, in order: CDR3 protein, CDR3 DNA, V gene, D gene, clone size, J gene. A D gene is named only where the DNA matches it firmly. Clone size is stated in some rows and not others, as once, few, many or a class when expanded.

CASSLRTVGGYTF	TGTGCCAGCAGTCTGCGGACAGTTGGAGGCTACACCTTC	TRBV12-3/TRBV12-4	.	few	TRBJ1-2
CATSRDKGTRMYNEQFF	TGTGCCACCAGCAGAGATAAGGGGACTAGGATGTACAATGAGCAGTTCTTC	TRBV15	TRBD2	few	TRBJ2-1
CASSLVRLAGAETQYF	TGTGCCAGCAGCTTGGTTAGACTAGCGGGAGCAGAGACCCAGTACTTC	TRBV11-2	TRBD2	.	TRBJ2-5
CASRATRGSYEQYF	TGTGCCAGCAGGGCGACACGCGGATCCTACGAGCAGTACTTC	TRBV12-3/TRBV12-4	.	.	TRBJ2-7
CASSRPGTTREAQYF	TGTGCCAGCAGCCGACCGGGGACCACTCGAGAGGCCCAGTACTTC	TRBV7-9	.	many	TRBJ2-5
CATSGRDSSTGELFF	TGTGCCACCAGCGGCCGGGACAGTAGTACCGGGGAGCTGTTTTTT	TRBV15	TRBD1	.	TRBJ2-2
CASSPGTASSGANVLTF	TGTGCTAGCAGCCCGGGGACTGCGAGCTCTGGGGCCAACGTCCTGACTTTC	TRBV7-6	.	.	TRBJ2-6
CASRPEGESSYNEQFF	TGTGCCAGTAGGCCCGAGGGGGAGAGCTCCTACAATGAGCAGTTCTTC	TRBV19	.	.	TRBJ2-1
CASSQDPGSGRMSVTDTQYF	TGCGCCAGCAGCCAAGATCCGGGAAGCGGGAGGATGTCCGTAACAGATACGCAGTATTTT	TRBV4-3	TRBD2	.	TRBJ2-3
CASSIGTSGRADEQFF	TGTGCCAGTAGTATAGGGACTAGCGGGAGAGCCGATGAGCAGTTCTTC	TRBV19	TRBD2	.	TRBJ2-1
CASSLEWWGNQPQHF	TGTGCCAGCAGCTTAGAATGGTGGGGCAATCAGCCCCAGCATTTT	TRBV7-8	.	many	TRBJ1-5